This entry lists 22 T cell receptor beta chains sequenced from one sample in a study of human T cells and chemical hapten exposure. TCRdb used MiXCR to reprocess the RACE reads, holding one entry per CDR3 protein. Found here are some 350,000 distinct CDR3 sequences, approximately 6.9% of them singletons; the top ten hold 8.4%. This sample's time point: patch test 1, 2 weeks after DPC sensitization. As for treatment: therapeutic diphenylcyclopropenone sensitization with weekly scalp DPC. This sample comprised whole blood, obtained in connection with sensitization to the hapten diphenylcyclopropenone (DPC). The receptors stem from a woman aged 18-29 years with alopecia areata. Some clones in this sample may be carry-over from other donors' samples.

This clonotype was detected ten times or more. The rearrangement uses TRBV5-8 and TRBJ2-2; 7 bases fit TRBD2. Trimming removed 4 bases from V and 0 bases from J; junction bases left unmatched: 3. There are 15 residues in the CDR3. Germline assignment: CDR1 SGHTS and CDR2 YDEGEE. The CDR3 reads CASSLSGANTGELFF. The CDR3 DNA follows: TGTGCCAGCAGCCTGAGCGGGGCGAACACCGGGGAGCTGTTTTTT.

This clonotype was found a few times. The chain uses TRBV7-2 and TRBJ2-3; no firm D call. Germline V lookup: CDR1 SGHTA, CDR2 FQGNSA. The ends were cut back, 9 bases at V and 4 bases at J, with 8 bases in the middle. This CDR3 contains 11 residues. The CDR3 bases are TGTGCCAGTACCAGCGCAGATACGCAGTATTTT. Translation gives CASTSADTQYF.

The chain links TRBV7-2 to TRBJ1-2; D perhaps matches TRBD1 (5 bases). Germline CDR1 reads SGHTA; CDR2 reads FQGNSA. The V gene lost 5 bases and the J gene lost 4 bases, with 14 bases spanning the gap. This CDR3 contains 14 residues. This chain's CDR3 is CASSLRRAGYGYTF. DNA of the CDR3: TGTGCCAGCAGCCTTCGCAGGGCTGGCTATGGCTACACCTTC.

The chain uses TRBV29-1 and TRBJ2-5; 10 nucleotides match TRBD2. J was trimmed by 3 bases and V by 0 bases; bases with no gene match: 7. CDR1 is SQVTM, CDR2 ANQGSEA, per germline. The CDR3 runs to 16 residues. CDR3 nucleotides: TGCAGCGTTGAAGATCGAAGCGGGGGGGGAAAAGAGACCCAGTACTTC. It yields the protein CSVEDRSGGGKETQYF.

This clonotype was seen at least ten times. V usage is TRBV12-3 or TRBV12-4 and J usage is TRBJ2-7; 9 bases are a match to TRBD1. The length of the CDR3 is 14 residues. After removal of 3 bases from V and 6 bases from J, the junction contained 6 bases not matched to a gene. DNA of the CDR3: TGTGCCAGCAGTTTTCAAGGGGACAGGGTCGAGCAGTACTTC. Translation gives CASSFQGDRVEQYF.

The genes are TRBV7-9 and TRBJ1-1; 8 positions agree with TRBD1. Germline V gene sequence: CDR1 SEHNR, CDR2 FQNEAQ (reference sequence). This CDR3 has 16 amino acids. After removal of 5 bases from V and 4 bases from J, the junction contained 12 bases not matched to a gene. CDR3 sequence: CASSPPTQGAFTEAFF. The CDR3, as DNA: TGTGCCAGCAGCCCTCCCACGCAGGGGGCGTTCACTGAAGCTTTCTTT.

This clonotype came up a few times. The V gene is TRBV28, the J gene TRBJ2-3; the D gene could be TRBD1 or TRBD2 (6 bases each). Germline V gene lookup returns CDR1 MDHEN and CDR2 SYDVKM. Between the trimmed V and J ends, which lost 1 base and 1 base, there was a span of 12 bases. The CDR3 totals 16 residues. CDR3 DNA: TGTGCCAGCAGTTTATCAACCGGGGGCGGCACAGATACGCAGTATTTT. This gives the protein CASSLSTGGGTDTQYF.

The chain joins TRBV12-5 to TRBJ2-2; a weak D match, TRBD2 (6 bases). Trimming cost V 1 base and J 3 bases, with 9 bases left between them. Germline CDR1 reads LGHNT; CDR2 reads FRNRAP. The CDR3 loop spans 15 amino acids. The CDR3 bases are TGTGCTAGTGGTTTGGCATGGGGGGACACCGGGGAGCTGTTTTTT. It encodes CASGLAWGDTGELFF.

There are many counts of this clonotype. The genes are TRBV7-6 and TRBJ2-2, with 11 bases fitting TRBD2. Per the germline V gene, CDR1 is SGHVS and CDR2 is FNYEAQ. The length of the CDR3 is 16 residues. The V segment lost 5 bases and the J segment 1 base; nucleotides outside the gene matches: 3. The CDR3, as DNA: TGTGCCAGCAGCGAGGGACTAGCGGTGAACACCGGGGAGCTGTTTTTT. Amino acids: CASSEGLAVNTGELFF.

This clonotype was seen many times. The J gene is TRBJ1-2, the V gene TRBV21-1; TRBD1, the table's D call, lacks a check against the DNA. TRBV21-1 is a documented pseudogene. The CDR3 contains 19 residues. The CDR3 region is CASSKKRDREDVRNYGYTF. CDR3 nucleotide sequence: TGTGCCAGCAGCAAAAAACGGGACAGGGAAGACGTTAGAAACTATGGCTACACCTTC.

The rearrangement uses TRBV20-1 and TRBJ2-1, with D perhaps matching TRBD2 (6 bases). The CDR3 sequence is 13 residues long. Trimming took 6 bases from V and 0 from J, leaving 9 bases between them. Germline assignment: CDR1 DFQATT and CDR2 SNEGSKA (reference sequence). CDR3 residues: CSAEGSSYNEQFF. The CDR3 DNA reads TGCAGTGCGGAGGGTAGCTCCTACAATGAGCAGTTCTTC.

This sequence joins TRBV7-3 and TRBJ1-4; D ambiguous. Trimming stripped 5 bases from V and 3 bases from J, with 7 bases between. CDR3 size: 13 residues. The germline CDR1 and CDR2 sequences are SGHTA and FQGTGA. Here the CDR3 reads CASSAVPNEKLFF. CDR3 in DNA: TGTGCCAGCAGCGCAGTCCCTAATGAAAAACTGTTTTTT.

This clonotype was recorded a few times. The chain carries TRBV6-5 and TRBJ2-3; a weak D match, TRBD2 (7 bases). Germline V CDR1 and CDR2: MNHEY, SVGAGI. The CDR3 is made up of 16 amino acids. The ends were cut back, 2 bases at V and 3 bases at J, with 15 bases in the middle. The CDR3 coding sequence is TGTGCCAGCAGTTACCATTCTGGGGGGGCGACAGATACGCAGTATTTT. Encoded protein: CASSYHSGGATDTQYF.

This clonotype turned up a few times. CDR3: CASSRTTAGEAFF. The DNA for the CDR3 is TGTGCCAGCAGCAGGACAACAGCAGGCGAAGCTTTCTTT. The chain is built from TRBV2 and TRBJ1-1, with a possible D match to TRBD1 (5 bases). The length of the CDR3 is 13 residues. The V end lost 6 bases, the J end lost 8 bases, and 16 bases lay between the germline ends. CDR1 is SNHLY, CDR2 FYNNEI, per germline.

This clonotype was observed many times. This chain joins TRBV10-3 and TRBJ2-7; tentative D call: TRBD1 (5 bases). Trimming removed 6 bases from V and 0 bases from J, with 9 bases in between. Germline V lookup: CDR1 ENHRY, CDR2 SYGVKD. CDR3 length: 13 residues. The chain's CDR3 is CAIRGRDSYEQYF. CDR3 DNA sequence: TGTGCCATCAGAGGCAGGGACTCCTACGAGCAGTACTTC.

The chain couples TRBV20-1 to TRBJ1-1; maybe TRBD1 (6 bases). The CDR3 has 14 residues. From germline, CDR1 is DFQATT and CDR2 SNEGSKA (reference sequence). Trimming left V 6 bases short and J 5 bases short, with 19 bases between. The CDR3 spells CSAPRSGDATEAFF. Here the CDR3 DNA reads TGCAGTGCCCCAAGGTCAGGGGATGCGACTGAAGCTTTCTTT.

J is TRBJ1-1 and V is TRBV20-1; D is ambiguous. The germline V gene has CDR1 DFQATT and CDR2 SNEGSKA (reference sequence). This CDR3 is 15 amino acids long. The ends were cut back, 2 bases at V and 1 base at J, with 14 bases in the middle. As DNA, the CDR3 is TGCAGTGCTAGATGGGTCCGTCGGTCGAACACTGAAGCTTTCTTT. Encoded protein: CSARWVRRSNTEAFF.

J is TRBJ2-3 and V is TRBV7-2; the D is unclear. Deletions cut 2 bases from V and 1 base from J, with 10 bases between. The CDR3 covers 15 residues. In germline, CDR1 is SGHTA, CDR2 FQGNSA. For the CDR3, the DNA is TGTGCCAGCAGCTTATTAGGGCTACGCACAGATACGCAGTATTTT. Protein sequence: CASSLLGLRTDTQYF.

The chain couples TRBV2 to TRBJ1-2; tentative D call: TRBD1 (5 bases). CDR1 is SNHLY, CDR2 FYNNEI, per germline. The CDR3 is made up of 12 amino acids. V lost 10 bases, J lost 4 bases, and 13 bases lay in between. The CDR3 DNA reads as TGTGCCACCTTAAAGGGGAGCTATGGCTACACCTTC. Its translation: CATLKGSYGYTF.

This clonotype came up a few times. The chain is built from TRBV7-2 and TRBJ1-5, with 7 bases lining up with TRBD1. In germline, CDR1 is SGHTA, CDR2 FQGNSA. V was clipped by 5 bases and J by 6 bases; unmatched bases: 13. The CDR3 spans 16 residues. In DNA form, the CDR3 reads TGTGCCAGCAGCCCCTGGAGAGGGGGCGTGGGTCAGCCCCAGCATTTT. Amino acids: CASSPWRGGVGQPQHF.

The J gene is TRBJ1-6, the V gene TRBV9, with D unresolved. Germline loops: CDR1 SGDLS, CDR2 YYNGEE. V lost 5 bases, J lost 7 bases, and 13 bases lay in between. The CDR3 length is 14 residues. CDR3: CASSQTSENSPLHF. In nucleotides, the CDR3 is TGTGCCAGCAGTCAAACTAGTGAGAATTCACCCCTCCACTTT.

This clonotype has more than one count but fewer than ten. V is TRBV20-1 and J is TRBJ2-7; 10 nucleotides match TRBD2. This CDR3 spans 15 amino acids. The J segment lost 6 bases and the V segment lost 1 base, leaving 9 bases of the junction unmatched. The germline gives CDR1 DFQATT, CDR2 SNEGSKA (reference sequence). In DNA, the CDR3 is TGCAGTGCTAGAGGTAGCGGGGGGCCAAAAAGCGAGCAGTACTTC. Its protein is CSARGSGGPKSEQYF.